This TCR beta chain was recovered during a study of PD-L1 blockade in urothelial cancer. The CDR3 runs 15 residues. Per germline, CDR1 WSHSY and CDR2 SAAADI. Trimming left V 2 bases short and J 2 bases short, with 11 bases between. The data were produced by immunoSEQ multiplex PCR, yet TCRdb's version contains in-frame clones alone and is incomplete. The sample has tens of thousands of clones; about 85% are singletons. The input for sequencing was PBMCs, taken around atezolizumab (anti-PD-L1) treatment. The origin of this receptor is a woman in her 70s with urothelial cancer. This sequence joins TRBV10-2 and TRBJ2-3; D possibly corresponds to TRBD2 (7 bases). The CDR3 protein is CASSELAGATDTQYF. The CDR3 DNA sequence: TGCGCCAGCAGTGAGCTCGCGGGGGCCACAGATACGCAGTATTTT.